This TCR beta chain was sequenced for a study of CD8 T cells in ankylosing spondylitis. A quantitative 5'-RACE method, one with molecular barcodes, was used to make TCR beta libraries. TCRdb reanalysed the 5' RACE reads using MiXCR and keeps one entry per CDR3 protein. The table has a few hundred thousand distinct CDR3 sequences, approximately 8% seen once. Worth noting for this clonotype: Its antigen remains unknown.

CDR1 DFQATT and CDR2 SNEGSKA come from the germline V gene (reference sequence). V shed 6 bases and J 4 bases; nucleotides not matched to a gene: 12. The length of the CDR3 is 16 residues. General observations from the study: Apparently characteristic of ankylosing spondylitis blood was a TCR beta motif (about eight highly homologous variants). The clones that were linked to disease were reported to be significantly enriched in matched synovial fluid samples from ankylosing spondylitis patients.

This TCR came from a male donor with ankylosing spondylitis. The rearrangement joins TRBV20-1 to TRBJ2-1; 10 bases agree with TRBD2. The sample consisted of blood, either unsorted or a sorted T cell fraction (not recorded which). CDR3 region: CSAKTRTSGIYNEQFF. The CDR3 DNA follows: TGCAGTGCGAAGACTAGGACTAGCGGTATTTACAATGAGCAGTTCTTC.